The 6 T cell receptor beta chains reported below all come from one sample, sequenced in a study of T-cell reconstitution after alpha-beta-depleted transplantation in children. A library of TCRbeta sequences, prepared with unique molecular identifiers, was generated. TCRdb re-analysed the PCR reads in MiXCR, keeping a single row per CDR3 protein. Of roughly 240,000 distinct CDR3 sequences listed, roughly 7.7% were seen once; the top ten hold 6.3%. Sequenced material: PBMCs, mostly from graft donor cells, taken 180 days after TCRalphabeta/CD19-depleted stem cell transplant. All receptors come from a male patient between 5 and 17 years old who had a stem cell transplant for acute lymphoblastic leukemia, so the T cells may come from the graft donor.

This clonotype was seen repeatedly, ten times or more. The CDR3 is CASSQFPAGRRETQYF. The CDR3 DNA reads TGCGCCAGCAGTCAATTTCCGGCAGGGCGGAGGGAGACCCAGTACTTC. The genes are TRBV23-1 and TRBJ2-5, with D tentatively TRBD1 or TRBD2 (5 bases each). TRBV23-1 is an ORF, with its function uncertain. V was pared by 1 base and J by 5 bases, with 17 bases between. This CDR3 comprises 16 residues.

This clonotype appeared many times. The chain links TRBV6-5 to TRBJ1-5; the D gene is possibly TRBD1 (5 bases). This CDR3 comprises 14 residues. CDR1 is MNHEY, CDR2 SVGAGI, per germline. The V end lost 4 bases, the J end lost 5 bases, and 12 bases lay between the germline ends. As DNA, the CDR3 is TGTGCCAGCAGTTCCCGGTTGGGGGATCAGCCCCAGCATTTT. Translating it yields CASSSRLGDQPQHF.

This clonotype was detected many times. V gene TRBV10-3 combines with J gene TRBJ1-6; no clear D gene. In germline, CDR1 is ENHRY, CDR2 SYGVKD. This CDR3 has 11 residues. The germline V and J ends were trimmed by 10 bases and 12 bases, with 13 bases remaining between them. The CDR3 DNA follows: TGTGCCACTGGCGACGTCGGACCCCTCCACTTT. Protein product: CATGDVGPLHF.

This clonotype was observed at least ten times. The V call is TRBV25-1, the J call TRBJ2-7; D is possibly TRBD1 (6 bases). V gave up 2 bases and J gave up 6 bases, with 17 bases separating them. Germline V gene data show CDR1 as MGHDK and CDR2 as SYGVNS. The CDR3 covers 15 residues. CDR3 residues: CASSELGHSFSEQYF. CDR3 DNA sequence: TGTGCCAGCAGTGAACTGGGACATTCTTTTTCCGAGCAGTACTTC.

This clonotype was seen more than once but under ten times. The rearrangement joins TRBV6-6 to TRBJ2-7, with TRBD2 as a possible D gene (6 bases). With 4 bases removed from V and 2 bases from J, the gap between germline ends came to 9 bases. Per the germline V gene, CDR1 is MNHNY and CDR2 is SVGAGI (reference sequence). CDR3 size: 13 residues. The CDR3 bases are TGTGCCAGCAGTTCCAGGGAGGCCTACGAGCAGTACTTC. Amino acids: CASSSREAYEQYF.

This clonotype showed up many times. The chain uses TRBV7-3 and TRBJ2-1; tentative D call: TRBD2 (6 bases). The CDR3 contains 15 residues. Germline V gives CDR1 SGHTA, CDR2 FQGTGA. Trimming left V 2 bases short and J 8 bases short, with 16 bases between. The CDR3 loop is CASSLSLAIPYEQFF. As DNA, the CDR3 is TGTGCCAGCAGCTTATCCCTAGCGATACCCTATGAGCAGTTCTTC. Complete variable domain (other parts from reference TRBV7-3 and TRBJ2-1): GAGVSQTPSNKVTEKGKYVELRCDPISGHTALYWYRQSLGQGPEFLIYFQGTGAADDSGLPNDRFFAVRPEGSVSTLKIQRTERGDSAVYLCASSLSLAIPYEQFFGPGTRLTVL.